A single sample gave rise to the 16 T cell receptor beta chains below, sequenced in a study of radiation and T cells in renal cell carcinoma. Indicated time point: baseline pretreatment blood. Treatment noted: 15 Gy SBRT to primary tumor, nephrectomy 4 weeks later. Sequenced by immunoSEQ multiplex PCR; TCRdb stores in-frame clones only, minus some. The sample holds approximately 140,000 clones; less than 90% are singletons and the top ten take around 4.4%. This specimen was blood, taken from a patient whose treatment included radiotherapy and nephrectomy. All receptors come from a woman aged 65 to 85 with renal cell carcinoma.

The chain has TRBV4-2 and TRBJ2-7; 10 bases line up with TRBD1. CDR3 length: 16 residues. The J segment lost 6 bases and the V segment lost 0 bases, leaving 8 bases of the junction unmatched. Germline V CDR1 and CDR2: LGHNA, YNFKEQ. CDR3 loop: CASSQDEGQGWREQYF. CDR3 nucleotide sequence: TGTGCCAGCAGCCAAGATGAGGGACAGGGGTGGCGCGAGCAGTACTTC.

This clone has more than one count but fewer than ten. This chain joins TRBV29-1 and TRBJ1-1, with a weak D call TRBD1 (5 bases). V was trimmed by 3 bases and J by 0 bases, leaving 8 bases between them. CDR3 length equals 13 residues. Per the germline V gene, CDR1 is SQVTM and CDR2 is ANQGSEA. The CDR3 sequence is CSVDTGVNTEAFF. The CDR3 DNA reads as TGCAGCGTTGATACAGGAGTGAACACTGAAGCTTTCTTT.

The J gene is TRBJ2-3, the V gene TRBV27; 11 bases line up with TRBD1. Germline loops: CDR1 MNHEY, CDR2 SMNVEV (reference sequence). Trimming cost V 6 bases and J 1 base; bases outside gene matches: 3. The CDR3 sequence is 15 residues long. CDR3 bases: TGTGCCAGCAGCCGGACAGGGGGCGGCACAGATACGCAGTATTTT. Encoded protein: CASSRTGGGTDTQYF.

The V gene is TRBV5-6, the J gene TRBJ2-2; 12 bases fit TRBD2. The CDR3 loop spans 16 amino acids. With 6 bases clipped from V and 7 bases from J, the junction kept 10 bases outside the gene matches. Germline V gene sequence: CDR1 SGHDT, CDR2 YYEEEE. CDR3 sequence reads: CASIGWTSGESGELFF. The DNA for the CDR3 is TGTGCCAGCATCGGCTGGACTAGCGGGGAGAGCGGGGAGCTGTTTTTT.

This clone was seen more than once but under ten times. The chain couples TRBV21-1 to TRBJ1-5; TRBD1 was called by the table and not checked on the DNA. TRBV21-1 is annotated as a pseudogene. The CDR3 is 15 amino acids. DNA of the CDR3: TGTGCCAGCCCCCAACCGGACAGGAACAATCAGCCCCAGCATTTT. Translating it yields CASPQPDRNNQPQHF.

The chain employs TRBV27 and TRBJ1-1; no definite D call. The V end lost 4 bases, the J end lost 8 bases, and 17 bases lay between the germline ends. CDR1 is MNHEY and CDR2 is SMNVEV in the germline V gene (reference sequence). This CDR3 has 14 amino acids. CDR3 amino acids: CASSSSPSTAEAFF. The CDR3 coding sequence is TGTGCCAGCAGTTCCTCCCCCTCGACGGCGGAAGCTTTCTTT.

This chain uses TRBV19 with TRBJ2-2; no clear D. The V gene's germline CDR1 is LNHDA and CDR2 SQIVND (reference sequence). Between the trimmed V and J ends, which lost 4 bases and 2 bases, there was a span of 8 bases. The CDR3 covers 14 residues. The CDR3 loop is CASSRTKNTGELFF. The CDR3 bases are TGTGCCAGTAGTAGAACAAAAAACACCGGGGAGCTGTTTTTT.

The rearrangement joins TRBV19 to TRBJ1-5; weak D call: TRBD1 (6 bases). From germline, CDR1 is LNHDA and CDR2 SQIVND (reference sequence). The CDR3 has 16 amino acids. The V and J ends lost 4 bases and 2 bases respectively, with 15 bases between them. In DNA, the CDR3 is TGTGCCAGTAGTACCAACCAGGGGACGCGCAATCAGCCCCAGCATTTT. Protein: CASSTNQGTRNQPQHF.

V gene TRBV9 combines with J gene TRBJ2-3; 9 bases line up with TRBD2. The germline CDR1 and CDR2 sequences are SGDLS and YYNGEE. The CDR3 sequence is 14 residues long. Germline trimming cut 5 bases from V and 5 bases from J; bases unmatched to any gene: 6. The CDR3 DNA reads TGTGCCAGCAGTCGGACTAGCGCCGGAGATACGCAGTATTTT. This translates into CASSRTSAGDTQYF.

This chain joins TRBV7-2 and TRBJ2-3; D not resolved. CDR3 length: 14 amino acids. V lost 2 bases and J lost 2, with 8 bases in between. Germline V gene sequence: CDR1 SGHTA, CDR2 FQGNSA. The DNA for the CDR3 is TGTGCCAGCAGCTTACCCACTGTCACAGATACGCAGTATTTT. Protein product: CASSLPTVTDTQYF.

A note on this clone: Other nucleotide sequences from this sample produce the same CDR3. The chain uses TRBV20-1 and TRBJ1-1; D may be TRBD1 (5 bases). Trimming pared 5 bases from V and 4 bases from J, leaving 8 bases between. In germline, CDR1 is DFQATT, CDR2 SNEGSKA (reference sequence). This CDR3 region has 11 residues. CDR3 sequence (DNA): TGCAGTGCTCGGGACCCCACTGAAGCTTTCTTT. Protein product: CSARDPTEAFF.

This clone was found once. The CDR3 reads CASSLALQAGSSYNSPLHF. The CDR3 bases are TGTGCCAGCAGCTTGGCCTTACAGGCCGGCAGCTCCTATAATTCACCCCTCCACTTT. The V call is TRBV5-6, the J call TRBJ1-6; D might be TRBD1 (5 bases). Trimming took 0 bases from V and 0 from J, leaving 16 bases between them. Germline V CDR1 and CDR2: SGHDT, YYEEEE. The CDR3 totals 19 residues.

This chain links TRBV6-5 with TRBJ2-3; D tentatively fits TRBD1 or TRBD2 (6 bases each). V lost 6 bases and J lost 6, with 19 bases in between. The CDR3 sequence is 15 residues long. Germline V lookup: CDR1 MNHEY, CDR2 SVGAGI. CDR3 nucleotides: TGTGCCAGCAGCCTCACTAGGGGGGACCGGGATACGCAGTATTTT. It is translated as CASSLTRGDRDTQYF.

The V gene is TRBV5-6, the J gene TRBJ2-3; 8 bases map to TRBD2. V trimming: 7 bases; J trimming: 3 bases; junction bases outside the gene matches: 16. The CDR3 sequence is 17 residues long. Germline V gene data show CDR1 as SGHDT and CDR2 as YYEEEE. The CDR3 protein is CASFLHGGTRRTDTQYF. Here the CDR3 DNA reads TGTGCCAGCTTCCTCCATGGGGGGACTAGGAGGACAGATACGCAGTATTTT.

The chain joins TRBV7-2 to TRBJ1-1; 8 bases map to TRBD1. V lost 5 bases, J lost 10 bases, and 6 bases stayed unmatched. In germline, CDR1 is SGHTA, CDR2 FQGNSA. The CDR3 has 12 residues. The CDR3 sequence: CASSARGRRAFF. Here the CDR3 DNA reads TGTGCCAGCAGCGCCAGGGGGCGAAGAGCTTTCTTT.

In this sample, this clone turned up many times. The chain employs TRBV6-6 and TRBJ1-2, with D unclear. Between the trimmed V and J ends, which lost 6 bases and 8 bases, there was a span of 10 bases. The CDR3 consists of 11 residues. Per germline, CDR1 MNHNY and CDR2 SVGAGI (reference sequence). CDR3 amino acids: CASSSAGGYTF. In DNA form, the CDR3 reads TGTGCCAGCAGCTCGGCGGGGGGCTACACCTTC.